The 2 T cell receptor beta chains listed next were all sequenced from one sample in a study of T cells in Graves' hyperthyroidism and ophthalmopathy. Amplified TCR beta CDR3 regions derived from RNA transcripts. Carried out on the TCR CDR3, a first-round RT-PCR used the HTBI primer set. MiXCR, run by TCRdb on the multiplex PCR reads, gives a single entry per CDR3 protein. Of about 840,000 distinct CDR3 sequences in the sample, over 35% are singletons; the top ten hold 7.5% to 9.5%. Source material: blood. These receptor sequences come from a man between 18 and 35 years old with Graves' hyperthyroidism.

This clonotype was counted only a few times. The chain has TRBV7-8 and TRBJ2-7, with TRBD1 as a possible D gene (6 bases). The ends were cut back, 3 bases at V and 3 bases at J, with 18 bases in the middle. This CDR3 has 16 amino acids. Germline V CDR1 and CDR2: SGHVS, FQNEAQ. CDR3 amino acids: CASSLSPQPRGYEQYF. The CDR3 DNA follows: TGTGCCAGCAGCTTGTCCCCGCAGCCCAGGGGCTACGAGCAGTACTTC. The whole variable domain, filled in from reference TRBV7-8 and TRBJ2-7, reads GAGVSQSPRYKVAKRGQDVALRCDPISGHVSLFWYQQALGQGPEFLTYFQNEAQLDKSGLPSDRFFAERPEGSVSTLKIQRTQQEDSAVYLCASSLSPQPRGYEQYFGPGTRLTVT.

The rearrangement uses TRBV7-2 and TRBJ2-7; D unresolved. This CDR3 region has 15 residues. The V end was cut by 2 bases, the J end by 1 base, with 12 bases between. The germline gives CDR1 SGHTA, CDR2 FQGNSA. DNA of the CDR3: TGTGCCAGCAGCTTATCGCGCGCACAATCCTACGAGCAGTACTTC. It encodes CASSLSRAQSYEQYF.